The 29 T cell receptor beta chains listed next were all sequenced from one sample in a study of blood T cell repertoires in COVID-19. Produced via immunoSEQ multiplex PCR; TCRdb's table is partial and in-frame only. This table has 250,000 or so clones, approximately 85% appearing once. The specimen was peripheral blood. Every receptor here comes from a man aged 80 or over with acute or convalescent COVID-19.

The chain uses TRBV19 and TRBJ1-3; 7 bases match TRBD1. The junction had 4 bases not matched to a gene; V was cut back by 8 bases and J by 0 bases. CDR3 length: 14 amino acids. CDR1 and CDR2 (germline): LNHDA, SQIVND (reference sequence). CDR3 sequence reads: CASAGTASGNTIYF. In nucleotides, the CDR3 is TGTGCCAGTGCCGGGACAGCCTCTGGAAACACCATATATTTT.

This sequence joins TRBV28 and TRBJ1-6; 12 nucleotides line up with TRBD1. Per the germline V gene, CDR1 is MDHEN and CDR2 is SYDVKM. CDR3 size: 18 residues. With V trimmed by 2 bases and J by 8 bases, 10 bases remained unmatched. The CDR3 nucleotides read TGTGCCAGCAGTTTAGGGGGGACAGGGGGCTCTGGTGATTCACCCCTCCACTTT. Amino acids: CASSLGGTGGSGDSPLHF.

The chain couples TRBV7-3 to TRBJ2-5; D is uncertain. The CDR3 contains 14 residues. Trimming cost V 2 bases and J 5 bases, with 12 bases left between them. CDR1 and CDR2 (germline): SGHTA, FQGTGA. In nucleotides, the CDR3 is TGTGCCAGCAGCTTAGAGGCGTCAAGGGAGACCCAGTACTTC. Translating it yields CASSLEASRETQYF.

This sequence joins TRBV6-1 and TRBJ2-1; 7 bases are shared with TRBD1. CDR3 length: 13 residues. The V segment lost 6 bases and the J segment 7 bases; nucleotides outside the gene matches: 6. Germline V lookup: CDR1 MNHNS, CDR2 SASEGT. The CDR3 DNA sequence: TGTGCCAGCAGGTGGTCAGGGGGTAATGAGCAGTTCTTC. Translated: CASRWSGGNEQFF.

The chain employs TRBV18 and TRBJ2-7; 10 positions match TRBD2. The trim removed 1 base at V and 7 bases at J, leaving 7 bases unmatched. The CDR3 is 15 amino acids. Germline V gene sequence: CDR1 KGHSH, CDR2 LQKENI. CDR3 DNA sequence: TGTGCCAGCTCACCACTCCTAGCGGGGGAGGCTGAGCAGTACTTC. Translation gives CASSPLLAGEAEQYF.

The chain links TRBV25-1 to TRBJ1-4; 7 bases are shared with TRBD1. Germline lookup yields CDR1 MGHDK and CDR2 SYGVNS. CDR3 size: 13 residues. The V gene end was trimmed by 6 bases and the J gene end by 6 bases; junction bases not matched to a gene: 4. The CDR3 DNA reads TGTGCCAGCAGGAGGGGGCTACATGAAAAACTGTTTTTT. It is translated as CASRRGLHEKLFF.

This chain joins TRBV5-1 and TRBJ2-1; 7 nucleotides align to TRBD1. J gave up 5 bases and V 2 bases, and 10 bases lay outside the gene matches. The CDR3 length is 16 residues. The germline gives CDR1 SGHRS, CDR2 YFSETQ. The CDR3 spells CASSFPLGQANNEQFF. CDR3 DNA sequence: TGCGCCAGCAGCTTTCCCCTCGGACAGGCTAACAATGAGCAGTTCTTC.

The chain couples TRBV7-9 to TRBJ2-7; 7 nucleotides match TRBD1. Losses at the gene ends were 5 bases for V and 5 bases for J; bases not matched to a gene: 9. CDR3 size: 14 residues. The germline CDR1 and CDR2 sequences are SEHNR and FQNEAQ (reference sequence). CDR3 amino acids: CASSPRQGVNEQYF. The CDR3 DNA reads TGTGCCAGCAGCCCGCGACAGGGCGTCAACGAGCAGTACTTC.

The chain recombines TRBV18 with TRBJ1-2; no definite D call. The CDR3 is 14 residues long. V gave up 5 bases and J gave up 4 bases, with 14 bases separating them. CDR1 is KGHSH and CDR2 is LQKENI in the germline V gene. CDR3 amino acids: CASSEGDFGYGYTF. CDR3 nucleotide sequence: TGTGCCAGCTCAGAGGGTGATTTTGGCTATGGCTACACCTTC.

Many counts were recorded for this clone. This sample also contains other DNA sequences that code for the same CDR3. V is TRBV28 and J is TRBJ1-2; tentatively, D is TRBD1 (5 bases). The germline V and J ends were trimmed by 3 bases and 2 bases, with 7 bases remaining between them. The CDR3 is 13 residues long. Germline CDR1 reads MDHEN; CDR2 reads SYDVKM. As DNA, the CDR3 is TGTGCCAGCAGTTTCGGGGGGAACTATGGCTACACCTTC. It specifies CASSFGGNYGYTF.

The chain is built from TRBV6-1 and TRBJ1-4; no firm D call. The CDR3 is made up of 18 amino acids. V dropped 2 bases and J dropped 0 bases, with 16 bases sitting between them. Germline V gives CDR1 MNHNS, CDR2 SASEGT. CDR3 in amino acids: CASSEWQLASATNEKLFF. Written as DNA, the CDR3 is TGTGCCAGCAGTGAATGGCAGCTAGCCAGTGCAACTAATGAAAAACTGTTTTTT.

With regard to this clone: Other nucleotide sequences in the sample specify the same CDR3. This chain joins TRBV18 and TRBJ1-1, with a possible D match to TRBD1 (6 bases). Germline V gives CDR1 KGHSH, CDR2 LQKENI. The CDR3 is made up of 13 amino acids. V lost 3 bases, J lost 3 bases, and 8 bases lay in between. The CDR3 bases are TGTGCCAGCTCACCGCGGACAGACACTGAAGCTTTCTTT. Protein: CASSPRTDTEAFF.

This clone was seen only a few times. This sequence joins TRBV4-3 and TRBJ2-3; maybe TRBD2 (5 bases). Looked up from germline, CDR1 is LGHNA and CDR2 is YSLEER. The V and J ends lost 4 bases and 2 bases respectively, with 10 bases between them. The CDR3 spans 14 residues. The CDR3 is CASSPGLNTDTQYF. In DNA form, the CDR3 reads TGCGCCAGCAGCCCCGGACTTAACACAGATACGCAGTATTTT.

The chain carries TRBV11-2 and TRBJ1-1; 7 bases agree with TRBD1. Germline trimming cut 1 base from V and 6 bases from J; bases unmatched to any gene: 8. The CDR3 loop spans 15 amino acids. Germline V CDR1 and CDR2: SGHAT, FQNNGV. The CDR3 DNA is TGTGCCAGCAGCTTAGCGGCAGGGGGTGTTGCTGAAGCTTTCTTT. It encodes CASSLAAGGVAEAFF.

The chain joins TRBV7-3 to TRBJ1-1; TRBD1 matches 7 bases. The CDR3 spans 13 residues. Trimming at V came to 3 bases and at J to 7 bases, leaving 5 bases not matched to a gene. Per the germline V gene, CDR1 is SGHTA and CDR2 is FQGTGA. This chain's CDR3 is CASSLRGPGEAFF. The DNA of the CDR3 is TGTGCCAGCAGCTTGAGGGGGCCGGGTGAAGCTTTCTTT.

The V and J genes are TRBV6-6 and TRBJ1-1, with D perhaps matching TRBD1 (6 bases). This CDR3 is 13 amino acids long. Trimming removed 6 bases at V and 4 bases at J, with 12 bases between. The germline V gene has CDR1 MNHNY and CDR2 SVGAGI (reference sequence). The CDR3 here is CASRTTGITEAFF. CDR3 DNA: TGTGCCAGCAGGACCACAGGGATCACTGAAGCTTTCTTT.

V is TRBV5-1 and J is TRBJ1-4; 8 nucleotides match TRBD1. The CDR3 sequence is 16 residues long. The V segment lost 3 bases and the J segment 8 bases; nucleotides outside the gene matches: 12. CDR1 SGHRS and CDR2 YFSETQ come from the germline V gene. The CDR3 nucleotides are TGCGCCAGCAGCTCCACCGCCGGGACAGGAGGGGAAAAACTGTTTTTT. Amino acid sequence: CASSSTAGTGGEKLFF.

The chain uses TRBV19 and TRBJ2-1; the match to TRBD2 covers 9 bases. This CDR3 spans 14 amino acids. The V gene end was trimmed by 6 bases and the J gene end by 5 bases; junction bases not matched to a gene: 5. The germline V gene has CDR1 LNHDA and CDR2 SQIVND (reference sequence). In nucleotides, the CDR3 is TGTGCCAGTAGCCGAGGACTAGCGAACAATGAGCAGTTCTTC. This sequence encodes CASSRGLANNEQFF.

Only a few counts were recorded for this clone. The genes are TRBV19 and TRBJ1-5, with TRBD1 matching over 7 bases. This CDR3 is 14 amino acids long. Germline V gives CDR1 LNHDA, CDR2 SQIVND (reference sequence). J was trimmed by 3 bases and V by 5 bases; bases with no gene match: 4. The CDR3 nucleotides are TGTGCCAGTAGTCGCGGGACAGCCAATCAGCCCCAGCATTTT. It yields the protein CASSRGTANQPQHF.

The chain employs TRBV13 and TRBJ2-1, with 9 bases lining up with TRBD2. Germline V gives CDR1 PRHDT, CDR2 FYEKMQ (reference sequence). This CDR3 region has 15 residues. J was trimmed by 9 bases and V by 0 bases; bases with no gene match: 6. CDR3 amino acids: CASSLGRLAGSEQFF. As DNA, the CDR3 is TGTGCCAGCAGCTTAGGCAGGCTAGCGGGGTCTGAGCAGTTCTTC.

The J gene is TRBJ1-1, the V gene TRBV5-1; the D gene is possibly TRBD1 (6 bases). Germline loops: CDR1 SGHRS, CDR2 YFSETQ. With 4 bases removed from V and 1 base from J, the gap between germline ends came to 11 bases. This CDR3 spans 14 amino acids. For the CDR3, the DNA is TGCGCCAGCAGCACAGGGTTAGCGAACACTGAAGCTTTCTTT. It translates to CASSTGLANTEAFF.

In its sample, this clone was seen once. The chain recombines TRBV7-3 with TRBJ2-3; 10 nucleotides align to TRBD2. Looked up from germline, CDR1 is SGHTA and CDR2 is FQGTGA. V lost 3 bases to trimming and J lost 3 bases; unmatched junction nucleotides: 3. This CDR3 has 15 residues. The CDR3 sequence: CASSLGTSETDTQYF. The CDR3 bases are TGTGCCAGCAGCTTGGGGACTAGCGAAACAGATACGCAGTATTTT. Full variable domain (remainder filled in from reference TRBV7-3 and TRBJ2-3): GAGVSQTPSNKVTEKGKYVELRCDPISGHTALYWYRQSLGQGPEFLIYFQGTGAADDSGLPNDRFFAVRPEGSVSTLKIQRTERGDSAVYLCASSLGTSETDTQYFGPGTRLTVL.

The gene calls are TRBV12-3 or TRBV12-4 and TRBJ1-1; 8 nucleotides match TRBD1. V gave up 6 bases and J gave up 11 bases; unmatched junction bases: 5. This CDR3 is built from 11 residues. CDR3 nucleotides: TGTGCCAGCAGCCGGACAGGGTTGGCTTTCTTT. It encodes CASSRTGLAFF.

V is TRBV6-1 and J is TRBJ2-3; 8 bases agree with TRBD2. The CDR3 runs 18 residues. Germline V gene lookup returns CDR1 MNHNS and CDR2 SASEGT. Trimming cost V 1 base and J 0 bases; bases outside gene matches: 9. CDR3 sequence (DNA): TGTGCCAGCAGTGAAGGGACGGGGAGCGGGGGAAGCACAGATACGCAGTATTTT. Translating it yields CASSEGTGSGGSTDTQYF.

V is TRBV15 and J is TRBJ1-1; D is unclear. V shed 3 bases and J shed 2 bases, with 4 bases lying between them. CDR1 and CDR2 (germline): LNHNV, YYDKDF (reference sequence). The CDR3 is 12 amino acids. CDR3 region: CATSSYNTEAFF. The DNA for the CDR3 is TGTGCCACCAGCAGCTATAACACTGAAGCTTTCTTT.

CDR3 coding DNA: TGTGCCAGCAGTGAATGGTGGAACCAACAGAATTCACCCCTCCACTTT. Protein sequence: CASSEWWNQQNSPLHF. The chain carries TRBV6-1 and TRBJ1-6; D gene uncertain. Looked up from germline, CDR1 is MNHNS and CDR2 is SASEGT. The CDR3 is 16 amino acids. The V and J ends lost 2 bases and 7 bases respectively, with 15 bases between them.

The chain combines TRBV19 with TRBJ1-4; possible D gene TRBD1, 6 bases. This CDR3 region has 16 residues. Germline V gives CDR1 LNHDA, CDR2 SQIVND (reference sequence). Trimming took 1 base from V and 7 from J, leaving 16 bases between them. The CDR3 reads CASSIGRQAESEKLFF. CDR3 coding DNA: TGTGCCAGTAGTATAGGAAGACAGGCCGAGAGTGAAAAACTGTTTTTT.

V is TRBV2 and J is TRBJ1-1; D is uncertain. Trimming stripped 4 bases from V and 1 base from J, with 10 bases between. Germline CDR1 and CDR2: SNHLY and FYNNEI. The CDR3 loop spans 14 amino acids. CDR3 residues: CASSGLKANTEAFF. The CDR3, as DNA: TGTGCCAGCAGTGGACTTAAGGCGAACACTGAAGCTTTCTTT.

The rearrangement joins TRBV6-5 to TRBJ1-6; 8 nucleotides align to TRBD1. Trimming removed 7 bases from V and 10 bases from J; junction bases left unmatched: 6. CDR1 MNHEY and CDR2 SVGAGI come from the germline V gene. The CDR3 has 13 residues. For the CDR3, the DNA is TGTGCCAGCACCTTACAGGGGGAATCACCCCTCCACTTT. Its translation: CASTLQGESPLHF.